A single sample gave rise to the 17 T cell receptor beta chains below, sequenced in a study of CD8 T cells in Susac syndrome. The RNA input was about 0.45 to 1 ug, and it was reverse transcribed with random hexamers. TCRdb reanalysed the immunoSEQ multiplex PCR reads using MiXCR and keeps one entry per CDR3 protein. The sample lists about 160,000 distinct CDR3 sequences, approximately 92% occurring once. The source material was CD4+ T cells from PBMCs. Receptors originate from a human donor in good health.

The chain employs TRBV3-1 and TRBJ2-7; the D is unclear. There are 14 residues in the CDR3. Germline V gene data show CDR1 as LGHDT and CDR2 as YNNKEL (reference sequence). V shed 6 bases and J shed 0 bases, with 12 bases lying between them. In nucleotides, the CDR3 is TGTGCCAGCAGGTTAGACTTGAGCTCCTACGAGCAGTACTTC. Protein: CASRLDLSSYEQYF.

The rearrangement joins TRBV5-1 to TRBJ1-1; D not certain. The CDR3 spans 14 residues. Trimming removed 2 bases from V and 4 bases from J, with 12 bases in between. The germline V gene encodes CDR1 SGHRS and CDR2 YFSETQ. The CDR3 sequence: CASSLGQPRTEAFF. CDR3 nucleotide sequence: TGCGCCAGCAGCTTAGGTCAACCCCGCACTGAAGCTTTCTTT.

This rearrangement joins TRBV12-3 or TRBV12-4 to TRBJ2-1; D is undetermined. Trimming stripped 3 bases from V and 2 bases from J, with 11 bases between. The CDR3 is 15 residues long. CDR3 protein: CASSFLSGTYNEQFF. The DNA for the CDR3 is TGTGCCAGCAGTTTTTTGAGTGGTACCTACAATGAGCAGTTCTTC.

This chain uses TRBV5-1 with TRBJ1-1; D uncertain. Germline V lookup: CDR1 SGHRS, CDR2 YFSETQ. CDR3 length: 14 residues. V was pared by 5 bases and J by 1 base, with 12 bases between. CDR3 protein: CASSAQTSNTEAFF. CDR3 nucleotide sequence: TGCGCCAGCAGTGCCCAGACTTCGAACACTGAAGCTTTCTTT.

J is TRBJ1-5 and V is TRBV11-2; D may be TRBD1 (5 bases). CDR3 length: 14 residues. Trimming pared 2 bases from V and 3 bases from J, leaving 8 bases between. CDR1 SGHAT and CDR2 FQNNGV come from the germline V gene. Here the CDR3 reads CASSLSGPNQPQHF. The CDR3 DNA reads TGTGCCAGCAGCTTATCAGGGCCCAATCAGCCCCAGCATTTT.

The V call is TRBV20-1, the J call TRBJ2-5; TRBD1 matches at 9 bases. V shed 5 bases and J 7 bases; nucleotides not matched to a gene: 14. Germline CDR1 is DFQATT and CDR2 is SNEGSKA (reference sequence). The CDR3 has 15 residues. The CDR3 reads CSAPSVTGGRGTQYF. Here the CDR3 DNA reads TGCAGTGCTCCTTCCGTCACAGGGGGCCGAGGGACCCAGTACTTC.

The CDR3 nucleotides are TGTGCCAGCACCCCGGGACAGGGGATTTTCGACTACACCTTC. This gives the protein CASTPGQGIFDYTF. This chain joins TRBV27 and TRBJ1-2; TRBD1 aligns across 10 bases. Trimming at V came to 7 bases and at J to 10 bases, leaving 12 bases not matched to a gene. The CDR3 sequence is 14 residues long. In germline, CDR1 is MNHEY, CDR2 SMNVEV (reference sequence).

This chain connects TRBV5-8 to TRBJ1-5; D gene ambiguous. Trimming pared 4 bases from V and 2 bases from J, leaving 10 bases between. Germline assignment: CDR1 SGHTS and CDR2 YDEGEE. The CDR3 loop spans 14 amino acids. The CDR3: CASSRTVGNQPQHF. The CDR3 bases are TGTGCCAGCAGCCGGACGGTGGGCAATCAGCCCCAGCATTTT. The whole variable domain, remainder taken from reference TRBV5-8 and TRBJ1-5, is EAGVTQSPTHLIKTRGQQATLRCSPISGHTSVYWYQQALGLGLQFLLWYDEGEERNRGNFPPRFSGRQFPNYSSELNVNALELEDSALYLCASSRTVGNQPQHFGDGTRLSIL.

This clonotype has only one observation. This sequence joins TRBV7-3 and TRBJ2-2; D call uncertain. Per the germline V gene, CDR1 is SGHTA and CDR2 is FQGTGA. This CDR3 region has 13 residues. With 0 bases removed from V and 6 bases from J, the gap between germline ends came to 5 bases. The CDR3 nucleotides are TGTGCCAGCAGCTTAACTACCGCCGGGGAGCTGTTTTTT. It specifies CASSLTTAGELFF.

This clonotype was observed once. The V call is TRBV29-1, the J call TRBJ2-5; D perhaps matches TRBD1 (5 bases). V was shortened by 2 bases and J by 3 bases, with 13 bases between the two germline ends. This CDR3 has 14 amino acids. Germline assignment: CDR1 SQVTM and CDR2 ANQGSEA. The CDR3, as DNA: TGCAGCGTTGAAAGTCGAGCCAGGGAAGAGACCCAGTACTTC. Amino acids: CSVESRAREETQYF.

The CDR3 spells CASSLAGTGNYGYTF. The CDR3 nucleotides are TGTGCCAGCAGCCTTGCCGGGACAGGAAACTATGGCTACACCTTC. The chain links TRBV5-6 to TRBJ1-2, with TRBD1 matching 8 bases. V trimming: 4 bases; J trimming: 2 bases; junction bases outside the gene matches: 7. This CDR3 has 15 amino acids. Germline V gives CDR1 SGHDT, CDR2 YYEEEE.

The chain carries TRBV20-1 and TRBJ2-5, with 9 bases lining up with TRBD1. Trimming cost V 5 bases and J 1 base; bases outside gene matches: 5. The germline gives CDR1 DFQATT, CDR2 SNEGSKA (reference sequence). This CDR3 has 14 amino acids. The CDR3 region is CSAPGQGLQETQYF. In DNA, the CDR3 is TGCAGTGCTCCGGGACAGGGCCTCCAAGAGACCCAGTACTTC.

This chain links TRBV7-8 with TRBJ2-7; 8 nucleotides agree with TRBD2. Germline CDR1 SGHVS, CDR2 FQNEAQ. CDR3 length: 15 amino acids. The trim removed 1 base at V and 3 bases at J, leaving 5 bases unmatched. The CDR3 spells CASSLGHSGDYEQYF. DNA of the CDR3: TGTGCCAGCAGCTTAGGTCATAGCGGGGACTACGAGCAGTACTTC.

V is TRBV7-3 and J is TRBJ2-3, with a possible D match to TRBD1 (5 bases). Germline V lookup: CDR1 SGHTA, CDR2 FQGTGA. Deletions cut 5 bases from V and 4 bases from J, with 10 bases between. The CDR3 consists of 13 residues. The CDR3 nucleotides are TGTGCCAGCAGCCAGGGATCCTCAGATACGCAGTATTTT. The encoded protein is CASSQGSSDTQYF.

CDR3 in DNA: TGCAGCGTTGATCCGGGCGTGGAGGTTATCTACGAGCAGTACTTC. Residues: CSVDPGVEVIYEQYF. The chain links TRBV29-1 to TRBJ2-7, with D maybe TRBD2 (5 bases). The CDR3 is made up of 15 amino acids. Deletions cut 3 bases from V and 3 bases from J, with 18 bases between. Germline V gene data show CDR1 as SQVTM and CDR2 as ANQGSEA.

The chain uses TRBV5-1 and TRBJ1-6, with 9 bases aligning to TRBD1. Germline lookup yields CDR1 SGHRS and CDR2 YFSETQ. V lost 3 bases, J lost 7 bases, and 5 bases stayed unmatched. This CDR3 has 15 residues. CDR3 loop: CASSWGQGGNSPLHF. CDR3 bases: TGCGCCAGCAGCTGGGGACAGGGAGGGAATTCACCCCTCCACTTT.

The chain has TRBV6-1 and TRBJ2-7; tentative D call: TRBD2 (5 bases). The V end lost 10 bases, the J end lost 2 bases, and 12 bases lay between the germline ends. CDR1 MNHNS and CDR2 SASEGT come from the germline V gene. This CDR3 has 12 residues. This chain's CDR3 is CANHTGTYEQYF. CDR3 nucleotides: TGTGCCAACCACACCGGGACCTACGAGCAGTACTTC.